This section outlines one T cell receptor beta chain sequence together with its context. The data were obtained in a study of blood T cell repertoires in COVID-19. TCRdb's copy holds only in-frame clones and misses some; the assay was immunoSEQ multiplex PCR. The table lists 140,000 to 150,000 clones, 81% of them singletons. Germline CDR1 LNHDA, CDR2 SQIVND (reference sequence). J lost 1 base, V lost 6 bases, and 2 bases had no gene match. This CDR3 region has 14 residues. Input material: peripheral blood. This sequence was found in a human donor in a cohort sampled during active COVID-19. V and J are TRBV19 and TRBJ2-3; 9 nucleotides align to TRBD1. CDR3 loop: CASRDRGGTDTQYF. CDR3 in DNA: TGTGCCAGTAGGGACAGGGGAGGCACAGATACGCAGTATTTT. Using reference TRBV19 and TRBJ2-3 for the parts outside the CDR3, the full variable domain is DGGITQSPKYLFRKEGQNVTLSCEQNLNHDAMYWYRQDPGQGLRLIYYSQIVNDFQKGDIAEGYSVSREKKESFPLTVTSAQKNPTAFYLCASRDRGGTDTQYFGPGTRLTVL.